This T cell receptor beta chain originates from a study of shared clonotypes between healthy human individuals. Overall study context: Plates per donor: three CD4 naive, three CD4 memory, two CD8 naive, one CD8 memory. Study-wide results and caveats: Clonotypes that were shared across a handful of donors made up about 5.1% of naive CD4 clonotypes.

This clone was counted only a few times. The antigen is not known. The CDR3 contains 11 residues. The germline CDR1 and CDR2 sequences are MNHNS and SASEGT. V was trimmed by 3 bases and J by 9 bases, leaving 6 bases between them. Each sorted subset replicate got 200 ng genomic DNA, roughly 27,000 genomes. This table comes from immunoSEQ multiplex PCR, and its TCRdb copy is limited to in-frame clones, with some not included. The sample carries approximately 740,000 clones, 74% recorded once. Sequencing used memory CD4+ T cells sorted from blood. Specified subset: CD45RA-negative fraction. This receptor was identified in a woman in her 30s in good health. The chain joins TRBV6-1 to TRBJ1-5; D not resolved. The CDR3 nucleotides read TGTGCCAGCAGTGACTCCTGGCCCCAGCATTTT. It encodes CASSDSWPQHF.